This T cell receptor beta chain was captured by sequencing in a study of cytomegalovirus exposure and HLA in healthy donors. Clones were read by immunoSEQ multiplex PCR, and TCRdb kept only the in-frame ones, dropping some. The data contain tens of thousands of clones, about 85% of them seen just once; the ten biggest clones take up 3%. V was clipped by 5 bases and J by 4 bases, with 16 bases between them. Germline loops: CDR1 SEHNR, CDR2 FQNEAQ (reference sequence). The length of the CDR3 is 15 residues. J is TRBJ2-3 and V is TRBV7-9; D is perhaps TRBD1 (6 bases). The sequenced material came from PBMCs. The receptor comes from a man between 25 and 39 years old in good health and CMV-seronegative. CDR3 in DNA: TGTGCCAGCAGCCTCTTCGGGGACATGGCAGATACGCAGTATTTT. Its translation is CASSLFGDMADTQYF.